This is a list of T cell receptor beta chains from one sample in a study of T cells in Graves' hyperthyroidism and ophthalmopathy. One entry per CDR3 protein results from TCRdb running MiXCR on the multiplex PCR reads. The sample has over 700,000 distinct CDR3 sequences; 38% are singletons. Sample: blood. The receptors were gathered from a man in his late teens or twenties with Graves' hyperthyroidism. CDR3s include the opening cysteine and the closing phenylalanine or tryptophan. The D gene is left open where the match is weak. The size of a clone is reported for some rows only, either as once, few or many, or as a class for expanded clones.

v_gene	d_gene	j_gene	abundance	CDR3nt	CDR3aa
TRBV2	.	TRBJ1-2	few	TGTGCCAGCAGTTCCCAGGGGACCGTCTATGGCTACACCTTC	CASSSQGTVYGYTF
TRBV2	.	TRBJ2-5	.	TGTGCCAGCAGCGTGGGTGTGACCCAGTACTTC	CASSVGVTQYF
TRBV10-3	TRBD2	TRBJ2-5	many	TGTGCCATCAGTGAGGGGACTAGCGGAGTACAAGAGACCCAGTACTTC	CAISEGTSGVQETQYF
TRBV7-2	.	TRBJ2-7	once	TGTGCCAGCAGTTTACTGCCGGGGGCTCTCTACGAGCAGTACTTC	CASSLLPGALYEQYF
TRBV20-1	.	TRBJ2-5	.	TGCAGTGCTAGAGGCGGGACCCGCGGAGAGACCCAGTACTTC	CSARGGTRGETQYF
TRBV13	.	TRBJ1-2	.	TGTGCCAGCAGCACCGGGACTCCCATTGATGGCTACACCTTC	CASSTGTPIDGYTF
TRBV7-9	.	TRBJ1-2	many	TGTGCCAGCAGCTTAGCGCAAGGGCAGTTGGTCTATGGCTACACCTTC	CASSLAQGQLVYGYTF
TRBV12-3/TRBV12-4	TRBD1	TRBJ1-2	few	TGTGCCAGCAGTTTATGGGACAGGGTGATCACCTTC	CASSLWDRVITF
TRBV4-2	.	TRBJ1-5	.	TGTGCCAGCAGCCAAGATTCAGGAGACGGCGATGGGCCCCAGCATTTT	CASSQDSGDGDGPQHF
TRBV20-1	.	TRBJ1-6	many	TGCAGTGCTAGGAGGACAGAATCACCCCTCCACTTT	CSARRTESPLHF
TRBV6-1	.	TRBJ2-7	few	TGTGCCAGCAGCGAAGGACTTCTTGGACCGTACTTC	CASSEGLLGPYF
TRBV29-1	TRBD1	TRBJ1-1	.	TGCAGCCTAGAGACAGGGGTAGGCACTGAAGCTTTCTTT	CSLETGVGTEAFF
TRBV12-3/TRBV12-4	TRBD1	TRBJ1-6	many	TGTGCCAGCAGGGAGGGACAGTCTAATTCACCCCTCCACTTT	CASREGQSNSPLHF
TRBV29-1	.	TRBJ2-7	.	TGCAGCCAAGAGGAAGGCTACGAGCAGTACTTC	CSQEEGYEQYF
TRBV11-2	.	TRBJ1-1	few	TGTGCCAGCAGCTTAGGACTGACGGGGTACACTGAAGCTTTCTTT	CASSLGLTGYTEAFF
TRBV3-1	.	TRBJ2-7	.	TGTGCCAGCAGCCAAGAGAACTGGGTCGACGAGCAGTACTTC	CASSQENWVDEQYF
TRBV25-1	.	TRBJ2-5	.	TGTGCCAGCAGTGATTGGACCCGCCAAGAGACCCAGTACTTC	CASSDWTRQETQYF
TRBV7-2	TRBD2	TRBJ2-7	.	TGTGCCAGCACCCCGGGAGGAGTCAGCGAGCAGTACTTC	CASTPGGVSEQYF
TRBV4-1	TRBD2	TRBJ2-7	many	TGCGCCAGCAGCCAAGACCTAGCGGGAGGATACGAGCAGTACTTC	CASSQDLAGGYEQYF
TRBV7-9	.	TRBJ2-7	many	TGTGCCAGCAGCCAAGATTCACTGTACTTC	CASSQDSLYF
TRBV6-5	TRBD2	TRBJ2-7	.	TGTGCCAGCACCGGAACTAGCGGCAACTACGAGCAGTACTTC	CASTGTSGNYEQYF
TRBV7-2	.	TRBJ1-6	many	TGTGCCAGCAGCCCAGGAGGCAGGGAAACTTCACCCCTCCACTTT	CASSPGGRETSPLHF
TRBV20-1	.	TRBJ2-2	.	TGCAGTGCTAAGAGAGTGAACACCGGGGAGCTGTTTTTT	CSAKRVNTGELFF
TRBV7-7	.	TRBJ2-2	many	TGTGCTAGCAGCCTCACAGAGACCGGGGAGCTGTTTTTT	CASSLTETGELFF
TRBV20-1	.	TRBJ1-1	few	TGCAGTGCTAGAGTCTTAGGGGCCGAGGATGAAGCTTTCTTT	CSARVLGAEDEAFF
TRBV5-1	.	TRBJ2-7	.	TGCGCCAGCAGCTTGGTCACTAGATCCTACGAGCAGTACTTC	CASSLVTRSYEQYF
TRBV6-1	TRBD1	TRBJ1-5	few	TGTGCCAGCTCCGGACAGGGTGGCTTAAGTCAACAGCCCCAGCATTTT	CASSGQGGLSQQPQHF
TRBV10-3	TRBD2	TRBJ2-7	.	TGTGCCATCAGTGGGAGAGCGGGACCGGCATACGAGCAGTACTTC	CAISGRAGPAYEQYF
TRBV10-3	.	TRBJ1-1	.	TGTGCCATCAGTGAGGGGCGGAGCACTGAAGCTTTCTTT	CAISEGRSTEAFF
TRBV2	.	TRBJ1-5	.	TGTGCCAGCAGTTCAGGACAGAGTGTCGATCAGCCCCAGCATTTT	CASSSGQSVDQPQHF
TRBV2	.	TRBJ2-7	many	TGTGCCAGCTCCCCTTTGCGGAGCTCCTACGAGCAGTACTTC	CASSPLRSSYEQYF
TRBV6-5	TRBD1	TRBJ1-2	.	TGTGCCGGCAGTCACGGACAGGGCTATGGCTACACCTTC	CAGSHGQGYGYTF
TRBV7-2	.	TRBJ2-7	many	TGTGCCAGCAGTCCATCTGGGGACGAGCAGTACTTC	CASSPSGDEQYF
TRBV20-1	.	TRBJ1-2	.	TGCAGTGCCCTATCTACAGGGGGCTACACCTTC	CSALSTGGYTF
TRBV20-1	TRBD2	TRBJ2-2	few	TGCAGTGCGAGACCTACCGGGACTAGCACCGGGGAGCTGTTTTTT	CSARPTGTSTGELFF
TRBV29-1	TRBD1	TRBJ2-2	.	TGCAGCGTTGGACAGGGGGCGAGGAACACCGGGGAGCTGTTTTTT	CSVGQGARNTGELFF
TRBV29-1	.	TRBJ1-5	.	TGCAGCGTTGGGTGGGGGATGGCATCCTACGAGCATTTT	CSVGWGMASYEHF
TRBV20-1	.	TRBJ1-1	once	TGCAGTGCCCTTTTGGACACTGAAGCTTTCTTT	CSALLDTEAFF
TRBV28	.	TRBJ1-6	.	TGTGCCAGCAGTGTACCGGGGTCACCCCTCCACTTT	CASSVPGSPLHF
TRBV20-1	.	TRBJ1-1	few	TGCAGTGCTAGGAGAGAGTACACTGAAGCTTTCTTT	CSARREYTEAFF
TRBV10-3	TRBD1	TRBJ1-1	.	TGTGCCATCAGACCGGGACAGGGGAGGCACACTGAAGCTTTCTTT	CAIRPGQGRHTEAFF
TRBV2	.	TRBJ1-1	many	TGTGCCAGCATGGTGAACACTGAAGCTTTCTTT	CASMVNTEAFF
TRBV7-2	TRBD2	TRBJ2-5	.	TGTGCCAGCAGCAGAAAGACTAGCATCGGAGAGACCCAGTACTTC	CASSRKTSIGETQYF
TRBV6-5	TRBD1	TRBJ2-2	.	TGTGCCAGCAGGGGACAGGGGAACGCGAACACCGGGGAGCTGTTTTTT	CASRGQGNANTGELFF
TRBV29-1	.	TRBJ2-2	many	TGCAGCGTCATAGGGGACGACACCGGGGAGCTGTTTTTT	CSVIGDDTGELFF
TRBV15	.	TRBJ2-7	.	TGTGCCACCAGCGGAGAAGGGCCTGGAATCGAGCAGTACTTC	CATSGEGPGIEQYF